These 19 T cell receptor beta chains were sequenced from one sample in a study of blood T cells in healthy people across ages. A J-beta primer mix and a sample-barcoded 5' primer were used in a second PCR of roughly 6 to 12 cycles. MiXCR, applied by TCRdb to the 5' RACE reads, yields one record per CDR3 protein. The sample has 1.6 million or so distinct CDR3 sequences; about 31% are singletons. Material for sequencing was blood. The receptor source for this set is a woman aged 25 to 39 in good health.

The sample holds many counts of this clonotype. This rearrangement joins TRBV5-6 to TRBJ2-5; TRBD1 aligns across 8 bases. This CDR3 is 17 amino acids long. Germline values: CDR1 SGHDT, CDR2 YYEEEE. V lost 4 bases to trimming and J lost 4 bases; unmatched junction nucleotides: 15. CDR3 loop: CASSEDGQGTPRETQYF. Written as DNA, the CDR3 is TGTGCCAGCAGCGAAGACGGACAGGGAACACCCAGAGAGACCCAGTACTTC.

The chain links TRBV6-2 or TRBV6-3 to TRBJ1-1; 8 nucleotides match TRBD1. The germline V gene has CDR1 MNHEY and CDR2 SVGEGT. J gave up 1 base and V 6 bases, and 10 bases lay outside the gene matches. The CDR3 sequence is 16 residues long. CDR3 sequence reads: CASSRTGTGWNTEAFF. CDR3 in DNA: TGTGCCAGCAGCCGAACCGGGACAGGCTGGAACACTGAAGCTTTCTTT.

Only a few counts were recorded for this clonotype. V is TRBV12-3 or TRBV12-4 and J is TRBJ2-3; 9 nucleotides align to TRBD1. Trimming removed 6 bases from V and 5 bases from J; junction bases left unmatched: 6. The CDR3 is 14 residues long. CDR3 residues: CASSNRGLEDTQYF. The CDR3 DNA follows: TGTGCCAGCAGCAACAGGGGGCTGGAAGATACGCAGTATTTT.

This clonotype has just a few counts. This chain uses TRBV9 with TRBJ2-3, with 7 bases lining up with TRBD2. Germline V CDR1 and CDR2: SGDLS, YYNGEE. CDR3 length: 17 residues. V dropped 1 base and J dropped 0; count of bases not matched to a gene: 8. The CDR3 here is CASSVSPGGVSTDTQYF. For the CDR3, the DNA is TGTGCCAGCAGCGTATCACCTGGGGGGGTCAGCACAGATACGCAGTATTTT.

The table lists this clonotype with a few counts. V and J are TRBV20-1 and TRBJ2-7; D not certain. This CDR3 comprises 13 residues. V lost 5 bases, J lost 5 bases, and 16 bases lay in between. Germline values: CDR1 DFQATT, CDR2 SNEGSKA (reference sequence). The CDR3 is CSACPRRADEQYF. Here the CDR3 DNA reads TGCAGTGCTTGCCCCCGCCGAGCCGACGAGCAGTACTTC.

This clonotype occurred a few times. The chain recombines TRBV7-9 with TRBJ2-7, with D uncertain. CDR1 SEHNR and CDR2 FQNEAQ come from the germline V gene (reference sequence). Deletions cut 3 bases from V and 2 bases from J, with 11 bases between. The CDR3 runs 14 residues. CDR3 bases: TGTGCCAGCAGCTTGACACGGGTCGCCTACGAGCAGTACTTC. It translates to CASSLTRVAYEQYF.

This clonotype was picked up a small number of times. The chain combines TRBV30 with TRBJ2-1; 9 nucleotides line up with TRBD1. Looked up from germline, CDR1 is GTSNPN and CDR2 is SVGIG (reference sequence). The CDR3 sequence is 15 residues long. J gave up 8 bases and V 1 base, and 9 bases lay outside the gene matches. The DNA for the CDR3 is TGTGCCTGGAGTGACGGACAGGGGTTGATCGATGAGCAGTTCTTC. Its translation is CAWSDGQGLIDEQFF.

This clonotype was detected only a few times. V usage is TRBV12-3 or TRBV12-4 and J usage is TRBJ1-5; D ambiguous. The CDR3 extends over 14 amino acids. V was trimmed by 6 bases and J by 7 bases, leaving 16 bases between them. The CDR3 protein is CASRSTLGPQPQHF. The DNA for the CDR3 is TGTGCCAGCAGGTCAACCTTGGGCCCCCAGCCCCAGCATTTT.

The rearrangement links TRBV10-3 to TRBJ1-2; D is possibly TRBD1 (6 bases). CDR3 length: 15 residues. V was trimmed by 6 bases and J by 1 base, leaving 15 bases between them. Germline V CDR1 and CDR2: ENHRY, SYGVKD. This chain's CDR3 is CAIRETGALNYGYTF. In DNA, the CDR3 is TGTGCCATCAGGGAGACAGGAGCGCTTAACTATGGCTACACCTTC.

This clonotype was picked up a small number of times. The chain uses TRBV5-1 and TRBJ2-7; D might be TRBD1 or TRBD2, each matching 5 bases. The CDR3 totals 15 residues. CDR1 and CDR2 from the germline V gene are SGHRS and YFSETQ. Trimming stripped 0 bases from V and 6 bases from J, with 16 bases between. The CDR3 region is CASSLEGRSGAEQYF. The CDR3 region has the DNA TGCGCCAGCAGCTTGGAGGGACGGTCCGGGGCCGAGCAGTACTTC.

This clonotype occurred a few times. The chain carries TRBV6-4 and TRBJ2-5; no definite D call. The CDR3 contains 15 residues. Germline CDR1 reads MRHNA; CDR2 reads SNTAGT. V lost 5 bases to trimming and J lost 1 base, with 14 bases between them. The CDR3 DNA reads TGTGCCAGCAGTAAGGAGTGGAGCCCCCAAGAGACCCAGTACTTC. As protein: CASSKEWSPQETQYF.

This clonotype was counted a few times. This chain connects TRBV20-1 to TRBJ2-1; D gene unclear. Trimming removed 5 bases at V and 2 bases at J, with 10 bases between. Germline V gene sequence: CDR1 DFQATT, CDR2 SNEGSKA (reference sequence). The CDR3 loop spans 13 amino acids. CDR3 nucleotides: TGCAGTGCTGCTGACCTCCCCTACAATGAGCAGTTCTTC. Its translation: CSAADLPYNEQFF.

This sequence joins TRBV7-7 and TRBJ2-5; TRBD2 matches 11 bases. After removal of 5 bases from V and 2 bases from J, the junction contained 4 bases not matched to a gene. CDR1 is SSHAT and CDR2 is FNYEAQ in the germline V gene (reference sequence). CDR3 length: 15 amino acids. CDR3 sequence: CASSKTSGEQETQYF. The CDR3, as DNA: TGTGCCAGCAGCAAGACTAGCGGGGAACAAGAGACCCAGTACTTC.

This clonotype was found a few times. V gene TRBV20-1 combines with J gene TRBJ2-5, with D unresolved. This CDR3 has 11 amino acids. Trimming cost V 7 bases and J 1 base, with 7 bases left between them. Per the germline V gene, CDR1 is DFQATT and CDR2 is SNEGSKA (reference sequence). The CDR3 coding sequence is TGCAGTGTCCCATTCCAAGAGACCCAGTACTTC. It specifies CSVPFQETQYF.

This clonotype appeared a few times. This may stem from a read error, because a much larger clone lies one nucleotide away. The rearrangement links TRBV12-3 or TRBV12-4 to TRBJ1-2, with D unresolved. There are 11 residues in the CDR3. The V end lost 6 bases, the J end lost 0 bases, and 2 bases lay between the germline ends. The CDR3 DNA reads as TGTGCCAGCAGGTCTAACTATGGCTACACCTTC. Residues: CASRSNYGYTF.

The V and J genes are TRBV7-3 and TRBJ2-7, with 11 nucleotides matching TRBD2. From germline, CDR1 is SGHTA and CDR2 FQGTGA. This CDR3 comprises 17 residues. Germline trimming cut 5 bases from V and 5 bases from J; bases unmatched to any gene: 14. Written as DNA, the CDR3 is TGTGCCAGCAGCCCCTCAAGACTAGCGGGGATATGCGACGAGCAGTACTTC. Its translation: CASSPSRLAGICDEQYF.

Note on this clonotype: One end of the junction fails to match germline, which may point to a read error. The chain employs TRBV18 and TRBJ1-1, with D uncertain. CDR3 length: 13 residues. The germline CDR1 and CDR2 sequences are KGHSH and LQKENI. The CDR3 sequence is CTSSPPPNTSPFF. Here the CDR3 DNA reads TGTACCAGCTCACCACCGCCAAACACTAGTCCTTTCTTT. Supplemented by reference TRBV18 and TRBJ1-1, the full variable domain reads NAGVMQNPRHLVRRRGQEARLRCSPMKGHSHVYWYRQLPEEGLKFMVYLQKENIIDESGMPKERFSAEFPKEGPSILRIQQVVRGDSAAYFCTSSPPPNTSPFFGQGTRLTVV.

In its sample, this clonotype was seen a few times. This chain links TRBV28 with TRBJ1-2; D is unresolved. CDR1 is MDHEN, CDR2 SYDVKM, per germline. V lost 5 bases to trimming and J lost 4 bases, with 5 bases between them. The CDR3 has 11 residues. The CDR3 loop reads CASSTRYGYTF. The CDR3 nucleotides read TGTGCCAGCAGTACACGCTATGGCTACACCTTC.

V and J are TRBV2 and TRBJ2-5; D tentatively fits TRBD1 or TRBD2 (5 bases each). Germline-derived CDR1 and CDR2 are SNHLY and FYNNEI. The V end lost 6 bases, the J end lost 3 bases, and 17 bases lay between the germline ends. This CDR3 spans 15 amino acids. This CDR3 is CASRARQPEEETQYF. As DNA, the CDR3 is TGTGCCAGCAGAGCCAGACAGCCGGAGGAAGAGACCCAGTACTTC.